This T cell receptor (beta chain) stems from a study of T cell changes during pregnancy in multiple sclerosis. Germline V gene data show CDR1 as SGHNT and CDR2 as YENEEA. V lost 3 bases and J lost 1, with 6 bases in between. This CDR3 has 14 residues. This table comes from immunoSEQ multiplex PCR, and its TCRdb copy is limited to in-frame clones, with some not included. The data contain around 69,000 clones, just over 90% of them singletons. This chain uses TRBV11-3 with TRBJ2-2; D is ambiguous. The receptor comes from a female donor with multiple sclerosis, enrolled in a pregnancy study. The source material was peripheral blood, sampled in the third trimester of pregnancy. The CDR3 loop reads CASSLLVNTGELFF. CDR3 DNA: TGTGCCAGCAGCTTGTTAGTGAACACCGGGGAGCTGTTTTTT.